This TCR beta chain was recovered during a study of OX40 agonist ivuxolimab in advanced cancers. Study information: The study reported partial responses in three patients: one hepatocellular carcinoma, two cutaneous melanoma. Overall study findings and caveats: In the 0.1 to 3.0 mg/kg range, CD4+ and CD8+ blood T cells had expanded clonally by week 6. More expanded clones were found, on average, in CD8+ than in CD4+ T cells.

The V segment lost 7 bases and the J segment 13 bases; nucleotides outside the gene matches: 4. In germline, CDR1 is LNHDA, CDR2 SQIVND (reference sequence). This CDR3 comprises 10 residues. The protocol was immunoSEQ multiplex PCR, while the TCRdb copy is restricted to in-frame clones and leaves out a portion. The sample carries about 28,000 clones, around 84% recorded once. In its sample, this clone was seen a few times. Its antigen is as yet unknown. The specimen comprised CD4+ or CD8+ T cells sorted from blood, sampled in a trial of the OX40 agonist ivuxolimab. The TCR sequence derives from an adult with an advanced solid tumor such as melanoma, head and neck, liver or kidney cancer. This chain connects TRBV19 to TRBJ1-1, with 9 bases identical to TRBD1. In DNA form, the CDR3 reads TGTGCCAGTATGGGGACAGGGCTTTTCTTT. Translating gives CASMGTGLFF.